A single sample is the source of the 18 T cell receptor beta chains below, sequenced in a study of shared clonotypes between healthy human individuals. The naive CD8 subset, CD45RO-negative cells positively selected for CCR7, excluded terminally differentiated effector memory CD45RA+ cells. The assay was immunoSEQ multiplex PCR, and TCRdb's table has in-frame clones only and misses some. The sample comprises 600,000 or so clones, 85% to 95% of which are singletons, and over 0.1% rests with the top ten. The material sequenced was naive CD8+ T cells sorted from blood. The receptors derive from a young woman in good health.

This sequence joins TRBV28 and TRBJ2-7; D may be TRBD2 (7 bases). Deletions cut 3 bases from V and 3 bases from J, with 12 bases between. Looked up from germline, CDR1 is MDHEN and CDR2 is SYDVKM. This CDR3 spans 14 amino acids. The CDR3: CASSLAGAIYEQYF. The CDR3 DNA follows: TGTGCCAGCAGTTTGGCGGGGGCAATCTACGAGCAGTACTTC.

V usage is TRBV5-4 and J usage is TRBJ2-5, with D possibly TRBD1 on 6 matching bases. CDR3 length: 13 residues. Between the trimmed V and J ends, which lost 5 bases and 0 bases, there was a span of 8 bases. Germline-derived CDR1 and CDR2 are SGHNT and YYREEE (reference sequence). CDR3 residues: CASSSGDQETQYF. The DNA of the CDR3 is TGTGCCAGCAGTTCAGGGGACCAAGAGACCCAGTACTTC.

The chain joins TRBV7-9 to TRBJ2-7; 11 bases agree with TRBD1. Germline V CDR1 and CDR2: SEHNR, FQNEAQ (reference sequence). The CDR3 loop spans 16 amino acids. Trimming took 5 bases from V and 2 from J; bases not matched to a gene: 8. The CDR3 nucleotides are TGTGCCAGCAGCCCTCTGGGGGACAGGGGGACCTACGAGCAGTACTTC. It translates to CASSPLGDRGTYEQYF.

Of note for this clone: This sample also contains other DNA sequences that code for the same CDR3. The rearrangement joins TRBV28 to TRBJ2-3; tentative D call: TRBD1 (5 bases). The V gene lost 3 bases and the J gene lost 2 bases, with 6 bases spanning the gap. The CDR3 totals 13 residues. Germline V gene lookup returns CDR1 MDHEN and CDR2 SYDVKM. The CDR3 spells CASSFRATDTQYF. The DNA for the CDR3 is TGTGCCAGCAGTTTCAGGGCCACAGATACGCAGTATTTT.

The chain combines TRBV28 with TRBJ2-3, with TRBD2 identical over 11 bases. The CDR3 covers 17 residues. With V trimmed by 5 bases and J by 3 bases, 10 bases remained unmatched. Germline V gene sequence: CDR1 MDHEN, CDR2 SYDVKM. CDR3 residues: CASSPPLAGGQTDTQYF. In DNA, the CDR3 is TGTGCCAGCAGTCCCCCTTTAGCGGGAGGGCAGACAGATACGCAGTATTTT.

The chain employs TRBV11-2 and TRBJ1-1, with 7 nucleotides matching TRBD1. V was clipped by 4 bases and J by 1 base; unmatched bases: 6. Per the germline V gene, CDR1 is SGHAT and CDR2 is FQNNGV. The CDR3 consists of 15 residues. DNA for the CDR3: TGTGCCAGCAGCTCACCGACAGGGCGGAACACTGAAGCTTTCTTT. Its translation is CASSSPTGRNTEAFF.

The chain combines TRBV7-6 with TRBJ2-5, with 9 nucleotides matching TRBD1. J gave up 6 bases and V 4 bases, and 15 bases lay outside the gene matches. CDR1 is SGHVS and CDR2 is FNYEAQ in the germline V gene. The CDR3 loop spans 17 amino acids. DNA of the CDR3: TGTGCCAGCAGCTCGATCGACTCCGGGACAGGGAGTAAGACCCAGTACTTC. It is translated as CASSSIDSGTGSKTQYF.

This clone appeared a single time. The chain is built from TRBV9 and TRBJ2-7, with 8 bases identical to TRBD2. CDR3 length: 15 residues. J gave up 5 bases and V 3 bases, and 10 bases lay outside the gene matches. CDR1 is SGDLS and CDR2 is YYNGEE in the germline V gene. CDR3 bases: TGTGCCAGCAGCGACCCCCGGGAGGGCCGTGACGAGCAGTACTTC. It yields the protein CASSDPREGRDEQYF.

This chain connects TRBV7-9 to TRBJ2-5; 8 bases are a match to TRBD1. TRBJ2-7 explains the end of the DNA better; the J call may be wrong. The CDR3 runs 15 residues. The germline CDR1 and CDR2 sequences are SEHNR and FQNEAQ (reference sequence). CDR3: CASSPRQGLSYEQYF. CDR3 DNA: TGTGCCAGCAGCCCCCGACAGGGGCTCTCCTACGAGCAGTACTTC.

The CDR3 sequence: CASSSERGLAVYEQYF. Here the CDR3 DNA reads TGTGCCAGTAGTTCGGAGAGGGGACTAGCGGTCTACGAGCAGTACTTC. This chain joins TRBV19 and TRBJ2-7; 11 bases line up with TRBD2. V lost 5 bases, J lost 3 bases, and 9 bases stayed unmatched. The germline gives CDR1 LNHDA, CDR2 SQIVND (reference sequence). The CDR3 runs 16 residues.

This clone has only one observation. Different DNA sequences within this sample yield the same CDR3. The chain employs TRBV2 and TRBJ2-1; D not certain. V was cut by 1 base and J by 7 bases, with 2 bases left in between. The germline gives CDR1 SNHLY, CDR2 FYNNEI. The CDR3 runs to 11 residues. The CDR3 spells CASSEGNEQFF. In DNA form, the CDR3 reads TGTGCCAGCAGTGAAGGTAATGAGCAGTTCTTC.

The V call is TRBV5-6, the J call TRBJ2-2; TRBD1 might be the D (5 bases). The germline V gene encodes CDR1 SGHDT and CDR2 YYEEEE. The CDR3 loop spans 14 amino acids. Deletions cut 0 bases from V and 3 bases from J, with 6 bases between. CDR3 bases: TGTGCCAGCAGCTTGGACAGGTACACCGGGGAGCTGTTTTTT. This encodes CASSLDRYTGELFF.

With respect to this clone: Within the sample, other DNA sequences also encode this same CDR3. The CDR3 coding sequence is TGTGCCAGCAGCGTAGGTGGGGGTTCTGGAAACACCATATATTTT. Encoded protein: CASSVGGGSGNTIYF. This chain joins TRBV9 and TRBJ1-3; TRBD1 might be the D (5 bases). The CDR3 sequence is 15 residues long. The germline gives CDR1 SGDLS, CDR2 YYNGEE. V was shortened by 0 bases and J by 1 base, with 8 bases between the two germline ends.

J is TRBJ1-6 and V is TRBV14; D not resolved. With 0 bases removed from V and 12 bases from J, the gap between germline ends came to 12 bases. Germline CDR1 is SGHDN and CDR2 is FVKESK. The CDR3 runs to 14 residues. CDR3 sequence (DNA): TGTGCCAGCAGCCAAGAAGGGTGGTCGGAACCCCTCCACTTT. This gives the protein CASSQEGWSEPLHF.

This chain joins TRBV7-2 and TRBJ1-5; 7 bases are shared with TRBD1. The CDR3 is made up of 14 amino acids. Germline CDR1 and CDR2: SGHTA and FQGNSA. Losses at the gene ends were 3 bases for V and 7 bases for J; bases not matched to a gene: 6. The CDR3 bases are TGTGCCAGCAGCTTCATAGGGGGCGGACAGCCCCAGCATTTT. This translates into CASSFIGGGQPQHF.

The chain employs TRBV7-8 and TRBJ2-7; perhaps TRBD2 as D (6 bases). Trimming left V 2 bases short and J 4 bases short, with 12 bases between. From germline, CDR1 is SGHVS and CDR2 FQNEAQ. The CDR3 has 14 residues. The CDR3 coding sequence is TGTGCCAGCAGCTTAAGCCAGGGAGGATACGAGCAGTACTTC. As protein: CASSLSQGGYEQYF.

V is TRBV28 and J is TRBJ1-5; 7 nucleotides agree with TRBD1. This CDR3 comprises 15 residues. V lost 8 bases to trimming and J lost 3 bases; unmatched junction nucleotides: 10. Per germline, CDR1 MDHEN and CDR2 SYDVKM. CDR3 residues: CASRTGGTVNQPQHF. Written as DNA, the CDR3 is TGTGCCAGCCGCACTGGCGGGACAGTCAATCAGCCCCAGCATTTT.

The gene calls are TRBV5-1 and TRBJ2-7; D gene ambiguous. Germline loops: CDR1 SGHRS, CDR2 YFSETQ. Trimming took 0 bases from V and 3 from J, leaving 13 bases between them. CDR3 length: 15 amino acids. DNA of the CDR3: TGCGCCAGCAGCTTGGCCCTTGACGGCGACTACGAGCAGTACTTC. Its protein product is CASSLALDGDYEQYF.